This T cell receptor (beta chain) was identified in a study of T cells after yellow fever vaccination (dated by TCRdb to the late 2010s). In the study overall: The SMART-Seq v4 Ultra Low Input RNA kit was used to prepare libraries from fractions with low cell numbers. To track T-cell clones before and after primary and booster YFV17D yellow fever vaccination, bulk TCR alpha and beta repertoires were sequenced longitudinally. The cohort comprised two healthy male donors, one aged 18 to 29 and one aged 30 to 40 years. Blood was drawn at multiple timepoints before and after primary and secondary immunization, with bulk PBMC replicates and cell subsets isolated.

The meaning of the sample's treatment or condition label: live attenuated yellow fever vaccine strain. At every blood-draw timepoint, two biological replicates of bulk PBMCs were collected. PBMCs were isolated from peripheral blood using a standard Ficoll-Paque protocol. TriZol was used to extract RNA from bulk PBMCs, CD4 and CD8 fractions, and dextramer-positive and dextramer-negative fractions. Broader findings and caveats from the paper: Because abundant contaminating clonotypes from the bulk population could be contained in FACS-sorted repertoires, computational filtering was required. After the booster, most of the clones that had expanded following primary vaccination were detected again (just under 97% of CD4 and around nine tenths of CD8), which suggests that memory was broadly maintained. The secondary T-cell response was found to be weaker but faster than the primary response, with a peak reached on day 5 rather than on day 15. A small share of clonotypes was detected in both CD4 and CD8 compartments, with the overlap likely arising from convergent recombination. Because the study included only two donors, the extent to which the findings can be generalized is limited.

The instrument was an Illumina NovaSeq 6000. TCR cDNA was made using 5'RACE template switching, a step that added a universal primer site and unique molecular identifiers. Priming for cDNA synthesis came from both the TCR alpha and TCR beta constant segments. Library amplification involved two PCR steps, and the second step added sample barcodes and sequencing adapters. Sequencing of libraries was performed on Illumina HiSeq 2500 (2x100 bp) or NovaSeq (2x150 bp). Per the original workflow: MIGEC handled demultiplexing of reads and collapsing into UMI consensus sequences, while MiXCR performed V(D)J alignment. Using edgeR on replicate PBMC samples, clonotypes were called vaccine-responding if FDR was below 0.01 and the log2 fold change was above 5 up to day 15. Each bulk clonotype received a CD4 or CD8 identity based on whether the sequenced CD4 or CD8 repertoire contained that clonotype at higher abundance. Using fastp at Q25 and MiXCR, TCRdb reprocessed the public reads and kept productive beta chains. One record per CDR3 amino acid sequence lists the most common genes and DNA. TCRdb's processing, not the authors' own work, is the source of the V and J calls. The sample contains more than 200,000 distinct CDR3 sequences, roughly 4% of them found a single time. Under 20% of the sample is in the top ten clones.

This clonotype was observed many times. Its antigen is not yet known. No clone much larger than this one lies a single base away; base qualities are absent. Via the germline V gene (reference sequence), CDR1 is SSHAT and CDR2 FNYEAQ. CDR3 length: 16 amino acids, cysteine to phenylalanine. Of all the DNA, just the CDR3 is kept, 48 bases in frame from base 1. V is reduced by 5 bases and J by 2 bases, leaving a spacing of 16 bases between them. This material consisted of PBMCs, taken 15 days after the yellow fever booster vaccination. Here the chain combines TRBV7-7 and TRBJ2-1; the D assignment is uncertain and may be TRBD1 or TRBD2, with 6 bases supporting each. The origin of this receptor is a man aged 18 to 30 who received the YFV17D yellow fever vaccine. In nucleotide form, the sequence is TGTGCCAGCAGCATGGGGGGCCTGGGGCCCTACAATGAGCAGTTCTTC. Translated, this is CASSMGGLGPYNEQFF.